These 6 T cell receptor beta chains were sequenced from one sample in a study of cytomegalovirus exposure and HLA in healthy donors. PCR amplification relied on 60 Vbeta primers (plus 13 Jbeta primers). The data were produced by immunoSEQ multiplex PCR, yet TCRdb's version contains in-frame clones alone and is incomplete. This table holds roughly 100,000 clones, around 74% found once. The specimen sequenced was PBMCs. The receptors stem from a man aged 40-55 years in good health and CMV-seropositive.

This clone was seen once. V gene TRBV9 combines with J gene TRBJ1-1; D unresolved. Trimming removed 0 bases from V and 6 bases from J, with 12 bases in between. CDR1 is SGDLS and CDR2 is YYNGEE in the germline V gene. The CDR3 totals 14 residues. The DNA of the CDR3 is TGTGCCAGCAGCGTAGACGGAGTACTCGCTGAAGCTTTCTTT. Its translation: CASSVDGVLAEAFF.

The CDR3 here is CSAPGGRSYNEQFF. For the CDR3, the DNA is TGCAGCGCACCAGGGGGCAGATCCTACAATGAGCAGTTCTTC. This sequence joins TRBV29-1 and TRBJ2-1, with 8 bases lining up with TRBD1. Germline CDR1 and CDR2: SQVTM and ANQGSEA. The J segment lost 1 base and the V segment lost 7 bases, leaving 6 bases of the junction unmatched. This CDR3 is 14 amino acids long.

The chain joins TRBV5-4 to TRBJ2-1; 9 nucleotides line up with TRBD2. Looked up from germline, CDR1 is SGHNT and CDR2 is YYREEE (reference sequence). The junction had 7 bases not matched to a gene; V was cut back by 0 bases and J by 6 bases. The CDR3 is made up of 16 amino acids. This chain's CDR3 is CASSLVASGVSNEQFF. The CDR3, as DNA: TGTGCCAGCAGCTTGGTGGCTAGCGGGGTGTCCAATGAGCAGTTCTTC.

The CDR3 here is CASSQDPPTGNGNTIYF. In DNA, the CDR3 is TGCGCCAGCAGCCAAGATCCCCCGACAGGGAATGGAAACACCATATATTTT. This rearrangement joins TRBV4-3 to TRBJ1-3; 7 bases are shared with TRBD1. The CDR3 runs to 17 residues. V shed 0 bases, J shed 3 bases, and the junction held 8 bases outside the gene matches. Germline values: CDR1 LGHNA, CDR2 YSLEER.

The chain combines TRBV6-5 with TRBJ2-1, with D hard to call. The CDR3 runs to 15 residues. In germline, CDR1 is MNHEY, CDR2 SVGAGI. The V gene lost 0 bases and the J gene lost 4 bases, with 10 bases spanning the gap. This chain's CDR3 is CASSYSRTVYNEQFF. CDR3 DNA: TGTGCCAGCAGTTACTCGCGAACCGTATACAATGAGCAGTTCTTC.

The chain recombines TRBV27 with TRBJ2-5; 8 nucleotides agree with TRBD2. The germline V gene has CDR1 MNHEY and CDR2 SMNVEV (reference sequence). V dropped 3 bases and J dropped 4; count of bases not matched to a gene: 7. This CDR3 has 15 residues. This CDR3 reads CASSFTTSERETQYF. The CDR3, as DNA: TGTGCCAGCAGTTTCACGACTAGCGAGAGAGAGACCCAGTACTTC.